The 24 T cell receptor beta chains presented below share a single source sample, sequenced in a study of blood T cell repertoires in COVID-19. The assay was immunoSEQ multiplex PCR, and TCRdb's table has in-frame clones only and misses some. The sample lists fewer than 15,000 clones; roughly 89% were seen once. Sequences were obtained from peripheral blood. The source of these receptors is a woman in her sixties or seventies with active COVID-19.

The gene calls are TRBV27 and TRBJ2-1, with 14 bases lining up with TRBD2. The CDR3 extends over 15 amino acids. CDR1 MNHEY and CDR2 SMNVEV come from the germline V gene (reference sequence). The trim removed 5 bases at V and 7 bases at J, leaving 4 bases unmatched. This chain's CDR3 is CASSGTSGRWNEQFF. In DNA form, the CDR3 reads TGTGCCAGCAGTGGGACTAGCGGGAGATGGAATGAGCAGTTCTTC.

CDR3 sequence (DNA): TGTGCCAGCAGTCCACTCGGGGGCGAGCAGTACTTC. It translates to CASSPLGGEQYF. The chain joins TRBV27 to TRBJ2-7, with D tentatively TRBD2 (6 bases). V lost 5 bases and J 6 bases, leaving 11 bases between the germline ends. The CDR3 sequence is 12 residues long. Germline assignment: CDR1 MNHEY and CDR2 SMNVEV (reference sequence).

The CDR3 nucleotides read TGTGCCAGCAGCCAAGAACTAGCGGGGGGGCCTGTCCAGGAGACCCAGTACTTC. Protein sequence: CASSQELAGGPVQETQYF. This chain connects TRBV4-2 to TRBJ2-5, with 13 nucleotides matching TRBD2. The CDR3 covers 18 residues. Germline V lookup: CDR1 LGHNA, CDR2 YNFKEQ. After removal of 0 bases from V and 5 bases from J, the junction contained 9 bases not matched to a gene.

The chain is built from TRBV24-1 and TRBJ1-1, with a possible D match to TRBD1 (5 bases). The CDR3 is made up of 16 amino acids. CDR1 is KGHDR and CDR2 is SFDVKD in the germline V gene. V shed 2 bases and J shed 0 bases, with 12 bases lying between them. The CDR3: CATSDSRQPMNTEAFF. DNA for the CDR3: TGTGCCACCAGTGATTCCCGACAGCCTATGAACACTGAAGCTTTCTTT.

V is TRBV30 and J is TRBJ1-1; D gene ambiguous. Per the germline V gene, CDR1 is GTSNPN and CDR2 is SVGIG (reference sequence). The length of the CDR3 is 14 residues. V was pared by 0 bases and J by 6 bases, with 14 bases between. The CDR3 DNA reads TGTGCCTGGAGTGTACTAAGCAGTCGAGCTGAAGCTTTCTTT. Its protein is CAWSVLSSRAEAFF.

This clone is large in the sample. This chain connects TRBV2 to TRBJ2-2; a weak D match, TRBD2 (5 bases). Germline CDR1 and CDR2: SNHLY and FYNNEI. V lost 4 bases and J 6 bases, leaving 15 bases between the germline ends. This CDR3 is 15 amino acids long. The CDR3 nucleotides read TGTGCCAGCAGTGGGGAAGTCGGGGTTCCCGGGGAGCTGTTTTTT. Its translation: CASSGEVGVPGELFF. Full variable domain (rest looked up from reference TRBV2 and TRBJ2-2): EPEVTQTPSHQVTQMGQEVILRCVPISNHLYFYWYRQILGQKVEFLVSFYNNEISEKSEIFDDQFSVERPDGSNFTLKIRSTKLEDSAMYFCASSGEVGVPGELFFGEGSRLTVL.

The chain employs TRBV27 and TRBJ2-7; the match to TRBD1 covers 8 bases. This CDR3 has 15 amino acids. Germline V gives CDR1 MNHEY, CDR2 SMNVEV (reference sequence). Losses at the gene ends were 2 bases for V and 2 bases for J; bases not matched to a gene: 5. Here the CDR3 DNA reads TGTGCCAGCAGTTTAATTGGGACAGGACCCTACGAGCAGTACTTC. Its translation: CASSLIGTGPYEQYF.

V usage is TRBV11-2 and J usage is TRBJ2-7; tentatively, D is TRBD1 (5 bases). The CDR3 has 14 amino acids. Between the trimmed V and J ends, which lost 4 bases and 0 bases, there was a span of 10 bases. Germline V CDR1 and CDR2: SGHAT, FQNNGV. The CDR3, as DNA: TGTGCCAGCAGCTCAGGGTGGAGCTCCTACGAGCAGTACTTC. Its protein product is CASSSGWSSYEQYF.

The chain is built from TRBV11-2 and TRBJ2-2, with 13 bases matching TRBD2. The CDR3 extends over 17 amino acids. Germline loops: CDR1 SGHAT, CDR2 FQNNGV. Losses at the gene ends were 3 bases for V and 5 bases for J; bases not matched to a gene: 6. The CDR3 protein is CASSFTSGRAVTGELFF. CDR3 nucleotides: TGTGCCAGCAGCTTTACTAGCGGGAGGGCCGTAACCGGGGAGCTGTTTTTT.

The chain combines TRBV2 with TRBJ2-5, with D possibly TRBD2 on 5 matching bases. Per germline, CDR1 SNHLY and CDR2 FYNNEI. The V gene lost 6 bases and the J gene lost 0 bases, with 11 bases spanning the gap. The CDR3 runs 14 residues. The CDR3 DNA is TGTGCCAGCAGGGACTCCTTGTACCAAGAGACCCAGTACTTC. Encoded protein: CASRDSLYQETQYF.

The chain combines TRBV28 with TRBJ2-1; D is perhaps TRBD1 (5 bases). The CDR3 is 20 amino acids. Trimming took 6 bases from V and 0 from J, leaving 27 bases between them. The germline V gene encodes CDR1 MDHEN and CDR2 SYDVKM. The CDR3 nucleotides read TGTGCCAGCAGAAAGGCCTTTGGGGAAAGGGGTCGGAGCTCCTACAATGAGCAGTTCTTC. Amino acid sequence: CASRKAFGERGRSSYNEQFF.

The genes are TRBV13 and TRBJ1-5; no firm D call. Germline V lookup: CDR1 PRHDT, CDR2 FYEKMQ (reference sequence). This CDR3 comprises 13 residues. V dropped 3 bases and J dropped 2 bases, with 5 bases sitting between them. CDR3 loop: CASSFSGNQPQHF. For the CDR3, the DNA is TGTGCCAGCAGCTTTTCAGGCAATCAGCCCCAGCATTTT.

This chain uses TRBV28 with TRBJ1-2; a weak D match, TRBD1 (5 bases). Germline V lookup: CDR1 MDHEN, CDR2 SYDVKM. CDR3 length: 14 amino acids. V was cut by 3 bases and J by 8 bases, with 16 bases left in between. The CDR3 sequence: CASSLSGGAAGYTF. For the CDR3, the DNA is TGTGCCAGCAGTTTGTCGGGGGGAGCCGCGGGCTACACCTTC.

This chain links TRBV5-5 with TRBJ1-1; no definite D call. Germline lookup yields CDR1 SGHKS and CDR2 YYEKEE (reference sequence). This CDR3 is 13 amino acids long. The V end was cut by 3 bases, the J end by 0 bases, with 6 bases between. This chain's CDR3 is CASSSFLNTEAFF. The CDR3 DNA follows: TGTGCCAGCAGCTCTTTTTTGAACACTGAAGCTTTCTTT.

The CDR3 DNA reads TGTGCCAGCAGCCAAGGGGGTATACTAGAACAAGAGACCCAGTACTTC. Amino acids: CASSQGGILEQETQYF. V is TRBV3-1 (or the pseudogene TRBV3-2) and J is TRBJ2-5, with D perhaps TRBD2 (5 bases). Trimming took off 1 base at V and 2 bases at J, with 14 bases between the two ends. Germline CDR1 reads LGHDT; CDR2 reads YNNKEL (reference sequence). This CDR3 contains 16 residues.

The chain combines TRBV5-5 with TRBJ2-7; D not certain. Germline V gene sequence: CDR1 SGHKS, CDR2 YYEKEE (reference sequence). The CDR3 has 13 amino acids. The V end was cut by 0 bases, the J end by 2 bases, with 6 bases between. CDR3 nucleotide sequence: TGTGCCAGCAGCTTGGGGAGCCCCTACGAGCAGTACGTC. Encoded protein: CASSLGSPYEQYV.

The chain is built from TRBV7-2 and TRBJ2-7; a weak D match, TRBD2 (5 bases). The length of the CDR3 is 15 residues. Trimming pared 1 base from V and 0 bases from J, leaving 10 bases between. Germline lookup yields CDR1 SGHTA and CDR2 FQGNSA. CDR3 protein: CASSLDIGSSYEQYV. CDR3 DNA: TGTGCCAGCAGCTTAGATATAGGGAGCTCCTACGAGCAGTACGTC.

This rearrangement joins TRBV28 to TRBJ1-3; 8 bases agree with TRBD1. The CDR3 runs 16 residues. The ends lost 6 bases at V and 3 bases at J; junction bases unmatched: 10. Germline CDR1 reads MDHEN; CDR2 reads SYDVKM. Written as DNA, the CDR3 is TGTGCCAGCAGCTCCCCCGGACAGGGACATGGAAACACCATATATTTT. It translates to CASSSPGQGHGNTIYF.

The CDR3 sequence is CASSEQGARVGEAFF. The DNA for the CDR3 is TGTGCCAGCAGTGAACAGGGGGCTCGGGTGGGTGAAGCTTTCTTT. The chain carries TRBV25-1 and TRBJ1-1; 8 bases are a match to TRBD1. Unmatched junction bases numbered 9, after V lost 2 bases and J lost 7 bases. CDR1 MGHDK and CDR2 SYGVNS come from the germline V gene. The CDR3 totals 15 residues.

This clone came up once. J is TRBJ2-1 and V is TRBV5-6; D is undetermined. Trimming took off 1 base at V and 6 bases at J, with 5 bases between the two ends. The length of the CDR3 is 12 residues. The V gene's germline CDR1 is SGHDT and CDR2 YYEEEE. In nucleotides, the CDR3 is TGTGCCAGCAGCTTGAGCGCCAATGAGCAGTTCTTC. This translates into CASSLSANEQFF.

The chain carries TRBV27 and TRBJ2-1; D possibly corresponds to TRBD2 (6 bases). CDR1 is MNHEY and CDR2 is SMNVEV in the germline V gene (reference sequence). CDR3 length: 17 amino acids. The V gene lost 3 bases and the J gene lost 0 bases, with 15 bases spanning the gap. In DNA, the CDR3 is TGTGCCAGCAGTTTTTCCCCGTGGCGGGGCTCCTACAATGAGCAGTTCTTC. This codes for CASSFSPWRGSYNEQFF.

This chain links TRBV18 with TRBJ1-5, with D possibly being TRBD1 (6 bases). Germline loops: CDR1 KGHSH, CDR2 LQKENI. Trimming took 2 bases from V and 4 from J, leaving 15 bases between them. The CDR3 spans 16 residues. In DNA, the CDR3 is TGTGCCAGCTCACCAACAGGGTTGAGGGGGAATCAGCCCCAGCATTTT. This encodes CASSPTGLRGNQPQHF.

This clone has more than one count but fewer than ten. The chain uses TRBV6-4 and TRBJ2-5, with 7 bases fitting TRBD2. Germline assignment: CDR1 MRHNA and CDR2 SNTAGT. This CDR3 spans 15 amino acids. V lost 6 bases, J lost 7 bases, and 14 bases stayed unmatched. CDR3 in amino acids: CASSSGTDGGGTQYF. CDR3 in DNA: TGTGCCAGCAGCAGCGGGACGGATGGCGGAGGGACCCAGTACTTC.

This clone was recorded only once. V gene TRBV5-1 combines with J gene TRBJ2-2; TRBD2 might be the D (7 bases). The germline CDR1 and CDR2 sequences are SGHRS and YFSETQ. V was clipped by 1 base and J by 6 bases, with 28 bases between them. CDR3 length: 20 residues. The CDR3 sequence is CASSLQIWGGSNSLAGELFF. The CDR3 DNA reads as TGCGCCAGCAGCTTGCAGATTTGGGGGGGCTCCAACAGCTTGGCCGGGGAGCTGTTTTTT.